This T cell receptor (beta chain) was captured by sequencing in a study of T-cell reconstitution after alpha-beta-depleted transplantation in children (dated by TCRdb to the mid-2010s). Regarding the research as a whole: Using TCR repertoire profiling, the study followed T-cell immune reconstitution in a quantitative way in children after TCRalphabeta/CD19-depleted allogeneic hematopoietic cell transplantation.

A remark on this clonotype: Its cognate antigen has yet to be identified. No much larger clonotype is one base removed from it; base qualities were not supplied.

Library prep was done by PCR. Data came from an Illumina HiSeq 2500. Molecular barcoding was employed in the preparation of TCR libraries, with unique molecular identifiers being used to normalize TCRbeta repertoire quantification. TCRdb reprocessed the public reads (quality trimming at Q25 with fastp, clone calling with MiXCR) and kept in-frame beta chains. Rows with one shared CDR3 protein collapse into an entry with the most common genes and DNA. Here the sample has a few hundred thousand distinct CDR3 sequences; about 17% occur a single time. 3.3% of the sample is in the top ten clones. Deletion took 1 base off V and 3 bases off J, with a span of 6 bases between the germline ends. CDR1 and CDR2, looked up from the germline V gene (reference sequence), are DFQATT and SNEGSKA. The CDR3 numbers 13 residues from cysteine through phenylalanine. Just CDR3 DNA is preserved here, 39 bases in frame from base 1.

The sample consisted of PBMCs from the stem cell graft donor, taken from the stem cell graft. The source of this sequence is a human donor who donated a stem cell graft to a child with acute lymphoblastic leukemia. This sequence uses TRBV20-1 and TRBJ2-2; no D segment can be confidently identified. Here is the DNA: TGCAGTGCTAGAGGGACCGACACCGGGGAGCTGTTTTTT. Translated, it gives CSARGTDTGELFF.